What follows are 17 T cell receptor beta chains derived from one specimen sequenced in a study of human T cells and chemical hapten exposure. TCRdb called the RACE reads again in MiXCR, with one record for every CDR3 protein. The data contain fewer than 200,000 distinct CDR3 sequences, roughly 30% of them seen just once; the ten biggest clones take up less than 3.5%. Noted time point: pre-sensitization, week 0. Noted treatment: therapeutic diphenylcyclopropenone sensitization with weekly scalp DPC. Material: whole blood, obtained in connection with sensitization to the hapten diphenylcyclopropenone (DPC). These receptor sequences come from a woman between 25 and 40 years old with alopecia areata. Some clones in this sample may be carry-over from other donors' samples.

The chain recombines TRBV12-3 or TRBV12-4 with TRBJ1-4; D not certain. V lost 7 bases to trimming and J lost 6 bases, with 12 bases between them. The CDR3 covers 13 residues. The CDR3 spells CASNEGRDEKLFF. The CDR3 DNA sequence: TGTGCCAGCAACGAGGGAAGGGATGAAAAACTGTTTTTT.

The chain recombines TRBV28 with TRBJ2-7; D gene unclear. The CDR3 is 12 residues long. V shed 6 bases and J shed 4 bases, with 10 bases lying between them. Germline lookup yields CDR1 MDHEN and CDR2 SYDVKM. The CDR3 bases are TGTGCCAGCAGACAAGGGCCATACGAGCAGTACTTC. Amino acid sequence: CASRQGPYEQYF.

This clonotype was counted a few times. The genes are TRBV4-3 and TRBJ1-2; the D is unclear. CDR1 and CDR2 (germline): LGHNA, YSLEER. The CDR3 is 14 amino acids. With 1 base removed from V and 4 bases from J, the gap between germline ends came to 10 bases. The CDR3, as DNA: TGCGCCAGCAGCCAAGGTGGCCTTTCCTATGGCTACACCTTC. Protein product: CASSQGGLSYGYTF.

This clonotype was counted only a few times. V usage is TRBV29-1 and J usage is TRBJ2-5, with 7 bases that match TRBD1. The CDR3 extends over 15 amino acids. Losses at the gene ends were 4 bases for V and 5 bases for J; bases not matched to a gene: 13. In germline, CDR1 is SQVTM, CDR2 ANQGSEA. The CDR3 region has the DNA TGCAGCGTTGCGACAGGGAGTTCCGTTCCGGAGACCCAGTACTTC. Amino acid sequence: CSVATGSSVPETQYF.

The sample holds many counts of this clonotype. The chain carries TRBV27 and TRBJ2-5, with unresolved D. The germline CDR1 and CDR2 sequences are MNHEY and SMNVEV (reference sequence). The V end lost 5 bases, the J end lost 4 bases, and 11 bases lay between the germline ends. The CDR3 totals 13 residues. The CDR3 here is CASSARVRETQYF. CDR3 bases: TGTGCCAGCAGTGCAAGGGTCCGAGAGACCCAGTACTTC.

This clonotype has just a few counts. The chain couples TRBV9 to TRBJ2-5, with 9 bases matching TRBD1. The CDR3 covers 15 residues. V lost 4 bases to trimming and J lost 2 bases; unmatched junction nucleotides: 6. In germline, CDR1 is SGDLS, CDR2 YYNGEE. This CDR3 reads CASSLGQGIQETQYF. The CDR3 nucleotides are TGTGCCAGCAGCTTAGGACAGGGGATACAAGAGACCCAGTACTTC.

A single count supports this clonotype. This chain links TRBV9 with TRBJ2-1; D possibly corresponds to TRBD2 (5 bases). The CDR3 contains 14 residues. The germline V gene encodes CDR1 SGDLS and CDR2 YYNGEE. Trimming pared 2 bases from V and 0 bases from J, leaving 6 bases between. The CDR3 protein is CASSVRGSYNEQFF. CDR3 bases: TGTGCCAGCAGCGTCCGGGGCTCCTACAATGAGCAGTTCTTC.

The chain links TRBV20-1 to TRBJ2-1; TRBD2 matches at 8 bases. Germline assignment: CDR1 DFQATT and CDR2 SNEGSKA (reference sequence). V gave up 5 bases and J gave up 2 bases; unmatched junction bases: 2. This CDR3 has 13 residues. CDR3 in DNA: TGCAGTGCTGGACTAGCTACCTACAATGAGCAGTTCTTC. Amino acids: CSAGLATYNEQFF.

This chain links TRBV20-1 with TRBJ2-7; D call uncertain. V was pared by 1 base and J by 5 bases, with 21 bases between. The CDR3 has 16 amino acids. Germline V gene data show CDR1 as DFQATT and CDR2 as SNEGSKA (reference sequence). CDR3: CSARALFGPTADEQYF. CDR3 DNA: TGCAGTGCTAGAGCCCTGTTTGGGCCAACTGCCGACGAGCAGTACTTC.

The V and J genes are TRBV27 and TRBJ1-5; 7 positions agree with TRBD1. The CDR3 extends over 15 amino acids. J lost 7 bases, V lost 2 bases, and 8 bases had no gene match. Germline-derived CDR1 and CDR2 are MNHEY and SMNVEV (reference sequence). Written as DNA, the CDR3 is TGTGCCAGCAGTTTAGTCGCAGGGGGACGGCAGCCCCAGCATTTT. It codes for CASSLVAGGRQPQHF.

The chain uses TRBV5-1 and TRBJ2-5; the D call may be TRBD1 or TRBD2 (5 bases each). CDR1 and CDR2 (germline): SGHRS, YFSETQ. V lost 5 bases to trimming and J lost 7 bases, with 12 bases between them. CDR3 length equals 12 residues. DNA for the CDR3: TGCGCCAGCAGGTGGGACGCGGGGACCCAGTACTTC. It translates to CASRWDAGTQYF.

The chain couples TRBV11-2 to TRBJ1-2; D is undetermined. This CDR3 is 12 amino acids long. Germline V CDR1 and CDR2: SGHAT, FQNNGV. Trimming cost V 3 bases and J 2 bases, with 4 bases left between them. This chain's CDR3 is CASSFENYGYTF. CDR3 sequence (DNA): TGTGCCAGCAGCTTCGAGAACTATGGCTACACCTTC. Drawing the rest from reference TRBV11-2 and TRBJ1-2, the complete variable domain is EAGVAQSPRYKIIEKRQSVAFWCNPISGHATLYWYQQILGQGPKLLIQFQNNGVVDDSQLPKDRFSAERLKGVDSTLKIQPAKLEDSAVYLCASSFENYGYTFGSGTRLTVV.

V usage is TRBV28 and J usage is TRBJ1-5; 8 bases fit TRBD1. This CDR3 comprises 15 residues. Trimming took 2 bases from V and 6 from J; bases not matched to a gene: 6. Looked up from germline, CDR1 is MDHEN and CDR2 is SYDVKM. CDR3 sequence: CASSLTAGGGQPQHF. CDR3 in DNA: TGTGCCAGCAGTTTAACGGCAGGGGGCGGTCAGCCCCAGCATTTT.

This chain joins TRBV28 and TRBJ2-5; D remains ambiguous. The length of the CDR3 is 13 residues. Germline CDR1 and CDR2: MDHEN and SYDVKM. Trimming left V 4 bases short and J 9 bases short, with 15 bases between. The CDR3 DNA reads TGTGCCAGCAGTTCTCCTAACCCCCTGGCCCAGTACTTC. Encoded protein: CASSSPNPLAQYF.

This chain links TRBV7-2 with TRBJ1-4; D remains unclear. The CDR3 spans 13 residues. Trimming cost V 4 bases and J 7 bases, with 10 bases left between them. Germline V CDR1 and CDR2: SGHTA, FQGNSA. CDR3 loop: CASSSIYGEKLFF. CDR3 coding DNA: TGTGCCAGCAGCTCGATCTATGGTGAAAAACTGTTTTTT.

The rearrangement uses TRBV4-3 and TRBJ1-2; perhaps TRBD1 as D (6 bases). The V end lost 1 base, the J end lost 3 bases, and 12 bases lay between the germline ends. Per the germline V gene, CDR1 is LGHNA and CDR2 is YSLEER. The CDR3 contains 15 residues. Here the CDR3 DNA reads TGCGCCAGCAGCCAAGGCGGGGGCGGGTACTATGGCTACACCTTC. Protein product: CASSQGGGGYYGYTF.

This clonotype was counted at least ten times. The rearrangement links TRBV29-1 to TRBJ2-7; D is perhaps TRBD2 (5 bases). The V and J ends lost 5 bases and 4 bases respectively, with 15 bases between them. The CDR3 spans 13 residues. Germline V lookup: CDR1 SQVTM, CDR2 ANQGSEA. CDR3 loop: CSVRRGSIYEQYF. The CDR3 DNA reads as TGCAGCGTTCGTAGAGGGTCGATTTACGAGCAGTACTTC.